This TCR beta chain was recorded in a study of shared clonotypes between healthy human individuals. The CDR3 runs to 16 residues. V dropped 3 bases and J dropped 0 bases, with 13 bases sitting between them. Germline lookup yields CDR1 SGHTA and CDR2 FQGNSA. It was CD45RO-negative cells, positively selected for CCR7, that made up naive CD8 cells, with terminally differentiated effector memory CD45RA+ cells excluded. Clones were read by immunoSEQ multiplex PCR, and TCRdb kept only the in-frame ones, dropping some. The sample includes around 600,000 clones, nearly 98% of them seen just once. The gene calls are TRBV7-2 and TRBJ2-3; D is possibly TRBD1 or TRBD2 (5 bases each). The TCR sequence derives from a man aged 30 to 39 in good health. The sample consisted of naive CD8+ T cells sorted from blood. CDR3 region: CASSLDRDQSTDTQYF. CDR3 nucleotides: TGTGCCAGCAGCTTGGACCGGGACCAAAGCACAGATACGCAGTATTTT. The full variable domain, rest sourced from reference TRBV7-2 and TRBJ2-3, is GAGVSQSPSNKVTEKGKDVELRCDPISGHTALYWYRQSLGQGLEFLIYFQGNSAPDKSGLPSDRFSAERTGGSVSTLTIQRTQQEDSAVYLCASSLDRDQSTDTQYFGPGTRLTVL.